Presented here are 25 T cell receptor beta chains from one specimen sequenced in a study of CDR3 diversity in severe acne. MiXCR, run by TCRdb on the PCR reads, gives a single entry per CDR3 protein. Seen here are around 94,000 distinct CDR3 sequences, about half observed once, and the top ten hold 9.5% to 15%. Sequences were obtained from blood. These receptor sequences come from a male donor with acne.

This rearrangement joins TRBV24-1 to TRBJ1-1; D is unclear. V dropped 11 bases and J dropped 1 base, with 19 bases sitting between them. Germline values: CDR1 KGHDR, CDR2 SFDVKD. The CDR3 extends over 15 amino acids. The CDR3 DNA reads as TGTGCCAGCAGCGTAGGAGAATTGGGGAACACTGAAGCTTTCTTT. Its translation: CASSVGELGNTEAFF.

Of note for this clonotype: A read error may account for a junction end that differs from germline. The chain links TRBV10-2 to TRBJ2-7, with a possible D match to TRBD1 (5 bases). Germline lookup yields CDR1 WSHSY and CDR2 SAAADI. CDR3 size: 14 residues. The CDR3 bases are TGTGCCAGCAGCGTCCTCAGGGACTCCTACGAGCAGTACTTC. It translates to CASSVLRDSYEQYF.

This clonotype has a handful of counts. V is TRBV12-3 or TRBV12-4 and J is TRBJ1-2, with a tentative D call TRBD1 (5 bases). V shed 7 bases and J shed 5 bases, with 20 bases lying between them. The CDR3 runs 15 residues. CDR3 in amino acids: CASTNGTGPSYGYTF. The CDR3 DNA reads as TGTGCCAGCACCAACGGGACGGGACCGTCTTATGGCTACACCTTC.

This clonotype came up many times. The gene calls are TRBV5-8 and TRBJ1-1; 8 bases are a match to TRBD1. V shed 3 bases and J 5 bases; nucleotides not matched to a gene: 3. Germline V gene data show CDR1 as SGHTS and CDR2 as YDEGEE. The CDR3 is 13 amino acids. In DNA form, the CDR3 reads TGTGCCAGCAGCTCTAGGGACAGGACTGAAGCTTTCTTT. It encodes CASSSRDRTEAFF.

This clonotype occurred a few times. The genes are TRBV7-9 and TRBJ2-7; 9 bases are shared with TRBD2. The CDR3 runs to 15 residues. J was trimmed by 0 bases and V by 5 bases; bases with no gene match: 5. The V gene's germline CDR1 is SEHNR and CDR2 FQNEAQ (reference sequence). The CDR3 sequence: CASSQDSGGSYEQYF. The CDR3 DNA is TGTGCCAGCAGCCAAGATAGCGGGGGCTCCTACGAGCAGTACTTC.

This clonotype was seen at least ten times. CDR3 protein: CSASDHSSNQPQHF. The CDR3 DNA reads as TGCAGTGCTAGCGACCACAGCAGCAATCAGCCCCAGCATTTT. This sequence joins TRBV20-1 and TRBJ1-5; D remains ambiguous. The CDR3 covers 14 residues. Trimming removed 3 bases at V and 1 base at J, with 10 bases between. Per germline, CDR1 DFQATT and CDR2 SNEGSKA (reference sequence).

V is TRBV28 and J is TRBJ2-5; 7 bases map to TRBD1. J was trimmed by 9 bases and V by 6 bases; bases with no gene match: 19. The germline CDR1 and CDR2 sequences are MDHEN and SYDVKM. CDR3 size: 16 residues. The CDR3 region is CASRAETGLSNQPQYF. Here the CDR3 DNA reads TGTGCCAGCAGGGCCGAGACAGGGTTGAGCAATCAGCCCCAGTACTTC. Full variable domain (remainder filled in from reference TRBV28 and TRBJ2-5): DVKVTQSSRYLVKRTGEKVFLECVQDMDHENMFWYRQDPGLGLRLIYFSYDVKMKEKGDIPEGYSVSREKKERFSLILESASTNQTSMYLCASRAETGLSNQPQYFGPGTRLLVL.

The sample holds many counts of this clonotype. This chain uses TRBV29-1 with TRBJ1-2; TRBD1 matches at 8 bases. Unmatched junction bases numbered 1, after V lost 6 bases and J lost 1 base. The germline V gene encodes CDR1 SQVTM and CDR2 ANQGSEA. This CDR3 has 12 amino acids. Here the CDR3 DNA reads TGCAGCGTGGACAGGGTTAACTATGGCTACACCTTC. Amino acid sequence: CSVDRVNYGYTF.

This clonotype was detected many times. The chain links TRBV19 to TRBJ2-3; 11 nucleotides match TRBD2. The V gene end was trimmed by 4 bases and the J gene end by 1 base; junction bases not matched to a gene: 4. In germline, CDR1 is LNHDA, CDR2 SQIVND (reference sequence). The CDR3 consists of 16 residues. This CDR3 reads CASSRTSGSGTDTQYF. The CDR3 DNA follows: TGTGCCAGTAGTAGAACTAGCGGGAGTGGCACAGATACGCAGTATTTT.

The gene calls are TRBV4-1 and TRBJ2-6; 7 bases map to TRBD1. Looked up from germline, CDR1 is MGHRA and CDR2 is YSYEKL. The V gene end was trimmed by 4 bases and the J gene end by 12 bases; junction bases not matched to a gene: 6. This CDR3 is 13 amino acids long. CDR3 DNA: TGCGCCAGCAGCCCAGACGGGACAGTCGTCCTGACTTTC. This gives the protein CASSPDGTVVLTF.

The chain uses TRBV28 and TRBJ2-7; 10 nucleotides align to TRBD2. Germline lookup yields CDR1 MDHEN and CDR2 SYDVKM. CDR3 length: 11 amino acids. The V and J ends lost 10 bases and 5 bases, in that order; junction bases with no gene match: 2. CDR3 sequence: CATSGSNEQYF. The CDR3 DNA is TGTGCCACTAGCGGGAGTAACGAGCAGTACTTC.

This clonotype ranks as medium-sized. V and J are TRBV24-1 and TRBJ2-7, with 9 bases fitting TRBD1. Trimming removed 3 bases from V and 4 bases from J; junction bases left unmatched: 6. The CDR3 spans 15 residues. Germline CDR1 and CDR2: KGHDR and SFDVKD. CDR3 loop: CATSDPRDRDYEQYF. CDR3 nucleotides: TGTGCCACCAGTGATCCCCGGGACAGGGATTACGAGCAGTACTTC.

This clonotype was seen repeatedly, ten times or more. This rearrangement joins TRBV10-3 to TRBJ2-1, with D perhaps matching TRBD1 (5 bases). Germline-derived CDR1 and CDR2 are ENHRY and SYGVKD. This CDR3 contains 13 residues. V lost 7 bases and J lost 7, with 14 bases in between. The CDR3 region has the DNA TGTGCCATCAAGGTCGCAGGGTGGAATGAGCAGTTCTTC. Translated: CAIKVAGWNEQFF.

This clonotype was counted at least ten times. The CDR3 DNA follows: TGTGCCAGCAGACTGGGACCGACGAGGGAGACCCAGTACTTC. Amino acid sequence: CASRLGPTRETQYF. The chain has TRBV5-4 and TRBJ2-5, with D perhaps matching TRBD1 or TRBD2 (5 bases each). Germline V gene data show CDR1 as SGHNT and CDR2 as YYREEE (reference sequence). V lost 5 bases to trimming and J lost 5 bases, with 16 bases between them. The CDR3 spans 14 residues.

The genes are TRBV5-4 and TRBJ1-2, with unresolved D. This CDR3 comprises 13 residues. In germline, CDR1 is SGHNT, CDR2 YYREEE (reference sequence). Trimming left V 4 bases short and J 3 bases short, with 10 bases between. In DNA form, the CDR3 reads TGTGCCAGCAGCGCCGATCGGGACTATGGCTACACCTTC. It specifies CASSADRDYGYTF.

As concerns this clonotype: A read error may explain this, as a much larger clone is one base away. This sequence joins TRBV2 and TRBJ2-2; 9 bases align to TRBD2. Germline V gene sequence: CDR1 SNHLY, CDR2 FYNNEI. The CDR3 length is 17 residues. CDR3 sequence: CASKGRAGGWNAGELFF. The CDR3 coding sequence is TGTGCCAGCAAGGGGCGAGCGGGGGGATGGAACGCCGGGGAGCTGTTTTTT.

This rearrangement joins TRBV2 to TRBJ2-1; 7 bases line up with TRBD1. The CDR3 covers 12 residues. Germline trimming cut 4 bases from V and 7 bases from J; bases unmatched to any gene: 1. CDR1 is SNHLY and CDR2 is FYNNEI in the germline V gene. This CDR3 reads CASSVTGNEQFF. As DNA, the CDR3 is TGTGCCAGCAGTGTGACAGGGAATGAGCAGTTCTTC.

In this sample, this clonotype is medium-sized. The DNA for the CDR3 is TGCAGTGCTAGAGATGGGACAGGGAGAATAGACGAGCAGTACTTC. The encoded protein is CSARDGTGRIDEQYF. The chain joins TRBV20-1 to TRBJ2-7; 9 nucleotides line up with TRBD1. Germline V gene lookup returns CDR1 DFQATT and CDR2 SNEGSKA (reference sequence). The CDR3 has 15 amino acids. V lost 0 bases, J lost 5 bases, and 8 bases stayed unmatched.

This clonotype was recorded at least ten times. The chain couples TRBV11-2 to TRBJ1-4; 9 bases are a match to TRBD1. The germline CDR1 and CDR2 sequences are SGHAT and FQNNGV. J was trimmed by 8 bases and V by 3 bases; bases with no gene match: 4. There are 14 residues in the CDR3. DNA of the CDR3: TGTGCCAGCAGCTTGGGACAGGGAGGAGAAAAACTGTTTTTT. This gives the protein CASSLGQGGEKLFF.

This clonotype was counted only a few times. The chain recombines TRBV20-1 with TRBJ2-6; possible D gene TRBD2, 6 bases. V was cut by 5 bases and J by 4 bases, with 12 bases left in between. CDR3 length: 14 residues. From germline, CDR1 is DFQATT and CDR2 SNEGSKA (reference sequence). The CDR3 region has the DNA TGCAGTGCTGGGGATGGGGGGGGGGCCAACGTCCTGACTTTC. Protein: CSAGDGGGANVLTF.

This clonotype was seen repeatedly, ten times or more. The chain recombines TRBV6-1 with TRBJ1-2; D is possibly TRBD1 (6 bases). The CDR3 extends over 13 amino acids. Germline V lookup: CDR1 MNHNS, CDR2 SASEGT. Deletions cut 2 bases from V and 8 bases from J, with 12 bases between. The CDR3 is CASSETGREGYTF. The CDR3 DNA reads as TGTGCCAGCAGTGAAACAGGGCGGGAGGGCTACACCTTC.

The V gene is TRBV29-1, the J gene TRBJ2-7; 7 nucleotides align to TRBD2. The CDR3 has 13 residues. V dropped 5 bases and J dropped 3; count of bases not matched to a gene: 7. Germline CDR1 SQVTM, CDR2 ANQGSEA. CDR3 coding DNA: TGCAGCGTTAGTAGGCTAGCGGTCTACGAGCAGTACTTC. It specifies CSVSRLAVYEQYF.

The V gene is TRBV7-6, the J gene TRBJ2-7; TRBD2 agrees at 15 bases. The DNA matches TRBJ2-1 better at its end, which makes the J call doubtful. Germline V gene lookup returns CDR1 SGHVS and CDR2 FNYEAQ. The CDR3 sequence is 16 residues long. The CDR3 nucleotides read TGTGCCAGCAGCCCCAACGGACTAGCGGGAGGGAATGAGCAGTTCTTC. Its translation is CASSPNGLAGGNEQFF.

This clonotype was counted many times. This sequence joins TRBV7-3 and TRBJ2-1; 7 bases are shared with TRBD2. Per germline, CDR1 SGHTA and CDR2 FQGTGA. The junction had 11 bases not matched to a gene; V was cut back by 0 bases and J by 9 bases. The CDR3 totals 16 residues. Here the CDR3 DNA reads TGTGCCAGCAGCTTAACCTCCGGGACTATTTCGTCTGAGCAGTTCTTC. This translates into CASSLTSGTISSEQFF.

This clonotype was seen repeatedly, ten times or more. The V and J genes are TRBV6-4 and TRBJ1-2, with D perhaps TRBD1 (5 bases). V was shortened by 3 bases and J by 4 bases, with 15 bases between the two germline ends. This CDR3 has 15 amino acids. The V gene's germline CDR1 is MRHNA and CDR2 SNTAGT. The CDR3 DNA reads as TGTGCCAGCAGTGAGACCGGGGACGGGGGCTATGGCTACACCTTC. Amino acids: CASSETGDGGYGYTF.